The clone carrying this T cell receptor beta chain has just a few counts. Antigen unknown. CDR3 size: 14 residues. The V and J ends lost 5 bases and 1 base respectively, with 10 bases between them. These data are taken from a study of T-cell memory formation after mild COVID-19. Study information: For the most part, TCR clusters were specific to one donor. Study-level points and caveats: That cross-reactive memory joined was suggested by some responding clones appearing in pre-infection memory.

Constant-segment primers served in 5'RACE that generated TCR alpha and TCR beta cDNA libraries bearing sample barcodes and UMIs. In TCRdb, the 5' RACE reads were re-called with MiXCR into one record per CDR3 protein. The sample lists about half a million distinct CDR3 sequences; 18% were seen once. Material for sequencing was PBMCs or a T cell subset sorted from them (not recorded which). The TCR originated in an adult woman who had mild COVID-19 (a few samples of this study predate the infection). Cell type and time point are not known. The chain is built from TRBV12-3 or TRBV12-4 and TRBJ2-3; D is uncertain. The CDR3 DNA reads TGTGCCAGCAGTGAGACCCCAGGCACAGATACGCAGTATTTT. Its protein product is CASSETPGTDTQYF.